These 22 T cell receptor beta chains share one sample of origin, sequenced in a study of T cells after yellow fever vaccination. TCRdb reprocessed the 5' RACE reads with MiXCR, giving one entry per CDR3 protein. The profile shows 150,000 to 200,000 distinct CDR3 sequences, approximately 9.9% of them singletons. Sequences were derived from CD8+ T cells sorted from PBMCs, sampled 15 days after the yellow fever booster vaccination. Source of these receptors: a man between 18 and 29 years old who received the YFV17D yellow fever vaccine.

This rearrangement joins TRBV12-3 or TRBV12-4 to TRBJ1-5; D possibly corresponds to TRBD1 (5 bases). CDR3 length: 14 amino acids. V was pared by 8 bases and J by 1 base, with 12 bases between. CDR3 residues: CASGGGTSNQPQHF. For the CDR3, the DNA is TGTGCCAGCGGGGGAGGGACGAGCAATCAGCCCCAGCATTTT.

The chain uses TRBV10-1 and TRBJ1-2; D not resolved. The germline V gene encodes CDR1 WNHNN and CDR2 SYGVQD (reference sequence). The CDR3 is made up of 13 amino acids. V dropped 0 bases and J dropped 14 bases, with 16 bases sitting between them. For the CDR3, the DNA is TGCGCCAGCAGTGAGTCCGAGTTGACGGGATTAACCTTC. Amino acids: CASSESELTGLTF.

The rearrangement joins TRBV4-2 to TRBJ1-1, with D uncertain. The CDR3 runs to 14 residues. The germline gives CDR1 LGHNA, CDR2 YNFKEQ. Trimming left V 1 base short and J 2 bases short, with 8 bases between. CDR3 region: CASSQGEVNTEAFF. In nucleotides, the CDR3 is TGTGCCAGCAGCCAAGGAGAGGTTAACACTGAAGCTTTCTTT.

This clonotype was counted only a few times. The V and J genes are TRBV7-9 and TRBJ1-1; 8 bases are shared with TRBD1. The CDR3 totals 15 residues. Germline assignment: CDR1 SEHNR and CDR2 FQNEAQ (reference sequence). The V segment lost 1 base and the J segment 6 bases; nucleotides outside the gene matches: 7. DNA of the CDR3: TGTGCCAGCAGCTTAGGACAGGGGTCTAAGGCTGAAGCTTTCTTT. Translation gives CASSLGQGSKAEAFF.

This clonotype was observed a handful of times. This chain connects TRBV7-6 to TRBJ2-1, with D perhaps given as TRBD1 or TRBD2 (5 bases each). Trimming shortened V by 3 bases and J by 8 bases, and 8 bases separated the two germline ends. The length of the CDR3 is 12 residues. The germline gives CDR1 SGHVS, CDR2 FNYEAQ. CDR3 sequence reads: CASSFGGDEQFF. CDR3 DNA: TGTGCCAGCAGCTTTGGGGGAGATGAGCAGTTCTTC.

The CDR3 region is CASSFIGMETQYF. CDR3 DNA: TGTGCCAGCAGCTTTATCGGTATGGAGACCCAGTACTTC. The chain couples TRBV7-9 to TRBJ2-5; D is unresolved. Looked up from germline, CDR1 is SEHNR and CDR2 is FQNEAQ (reference sequence). The CDR3 sequence is 13 residues long. V lost 3 bases and J 5 bases, leaving 10 bases between the germline ends.

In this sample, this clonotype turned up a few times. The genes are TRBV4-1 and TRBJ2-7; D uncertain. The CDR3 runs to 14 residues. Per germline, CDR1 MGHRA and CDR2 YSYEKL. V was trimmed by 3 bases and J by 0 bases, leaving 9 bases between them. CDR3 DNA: TGCGCCAGCAGCCATGCCCCGGACTCCTACGAGCAGTACTTC. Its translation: CASSHAPDSYEQYF.

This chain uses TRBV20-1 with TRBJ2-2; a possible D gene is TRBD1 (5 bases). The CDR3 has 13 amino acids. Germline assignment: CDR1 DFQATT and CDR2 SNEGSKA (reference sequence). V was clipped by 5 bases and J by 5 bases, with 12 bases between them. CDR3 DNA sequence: TGCAGTGCTCGTCCAGGGTATACCGGGGAGCTGTTTTTT. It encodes CSARPGYTGELFF.

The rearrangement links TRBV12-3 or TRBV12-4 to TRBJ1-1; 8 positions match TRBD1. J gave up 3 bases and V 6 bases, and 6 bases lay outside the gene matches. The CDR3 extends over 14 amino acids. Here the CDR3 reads CASRPGQGDTEAFF. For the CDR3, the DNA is TGTGCCAGCAGACCCGGACAGGGAGACACTGAAGCTTTCTTT.

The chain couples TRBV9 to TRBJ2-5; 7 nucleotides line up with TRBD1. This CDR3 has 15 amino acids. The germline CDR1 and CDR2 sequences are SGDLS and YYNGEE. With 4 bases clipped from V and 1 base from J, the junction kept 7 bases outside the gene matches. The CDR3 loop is CASSSEGDSQETQYF. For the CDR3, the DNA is TGTGCCAGCAGCTCCGAGGGGGACAGCCAAGAGACCCAGTACTTC.

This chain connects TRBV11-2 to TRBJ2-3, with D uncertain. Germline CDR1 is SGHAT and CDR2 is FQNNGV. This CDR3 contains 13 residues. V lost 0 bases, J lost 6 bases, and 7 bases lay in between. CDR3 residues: CASSLEPRDTQYF. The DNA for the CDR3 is TGTGCCAGCAGCTTAGAACCCCGGGATACGCAGTATTTT.

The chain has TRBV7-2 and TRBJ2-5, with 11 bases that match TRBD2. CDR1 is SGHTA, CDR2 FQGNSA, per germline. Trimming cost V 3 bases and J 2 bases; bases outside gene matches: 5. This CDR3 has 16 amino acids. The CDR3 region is CASSFRLAGRQETQYF. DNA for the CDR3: TGTGCCAGCAGCTTCCGACTAGCGGGGAGACAAGAGACCCAGTACTTC. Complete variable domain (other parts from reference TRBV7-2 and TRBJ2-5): GAGVSQSPSNKVTEKGKDVELRCDPISGHTALYWYRQSLGQGLEFLIYFQGNSAPDKSGLPSDRFSAERTGGSVSTLTIQRTQQEDSAVYLCASSFRLAGRQETQYFGPGTRLLVL.

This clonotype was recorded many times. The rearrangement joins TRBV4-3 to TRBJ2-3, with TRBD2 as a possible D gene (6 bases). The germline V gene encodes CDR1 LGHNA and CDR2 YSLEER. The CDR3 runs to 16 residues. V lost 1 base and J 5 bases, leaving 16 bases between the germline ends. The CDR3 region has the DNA TGCGCCAGCAGCCAAGCTTGGCGGGGTCAGGGAGATACGCAGTATTTT. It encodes CASSQAWRGQGDTQYF.

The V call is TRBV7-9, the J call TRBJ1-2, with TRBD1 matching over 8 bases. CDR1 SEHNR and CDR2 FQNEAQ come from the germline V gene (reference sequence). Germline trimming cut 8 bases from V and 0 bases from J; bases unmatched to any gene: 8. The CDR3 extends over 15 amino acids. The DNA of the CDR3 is TGTGCCAGCGGAGGACAGGGAAGAGCTAACTATGGCTACACCTTC. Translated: CASGGQGRANYGYTF.

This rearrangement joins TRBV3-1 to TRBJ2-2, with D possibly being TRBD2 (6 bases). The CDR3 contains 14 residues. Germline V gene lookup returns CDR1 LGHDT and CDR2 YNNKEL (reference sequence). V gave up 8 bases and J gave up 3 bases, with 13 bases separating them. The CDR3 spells CASEEGTDTGELFF. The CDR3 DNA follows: TGTGCCAGCGAGGAGGGAACCGACACCGGGGAGCTGTTTTTT.

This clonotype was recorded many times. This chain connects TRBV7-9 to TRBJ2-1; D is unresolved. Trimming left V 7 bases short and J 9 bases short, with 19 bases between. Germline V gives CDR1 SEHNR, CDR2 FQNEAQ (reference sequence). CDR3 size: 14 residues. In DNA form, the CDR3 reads TGTGCCAGCAACCCGCGAGGCGGAGCTTTTGAGCAGTTCTTC. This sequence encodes CASNPRGGAFEQFF.

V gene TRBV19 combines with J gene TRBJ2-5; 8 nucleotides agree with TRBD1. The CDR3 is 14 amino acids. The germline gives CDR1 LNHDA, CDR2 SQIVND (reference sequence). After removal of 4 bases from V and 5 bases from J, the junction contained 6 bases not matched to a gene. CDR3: CASSSGQGKETQYF. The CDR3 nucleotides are TGTGCCAGTAGTAGCGGACAGGGAAAGGAGACCCAGTACTTC.

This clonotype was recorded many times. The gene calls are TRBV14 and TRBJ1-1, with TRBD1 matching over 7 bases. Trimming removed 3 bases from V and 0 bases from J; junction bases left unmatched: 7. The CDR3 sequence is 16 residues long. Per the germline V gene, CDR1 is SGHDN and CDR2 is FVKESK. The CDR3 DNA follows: TGTGCCAGCAGCCAGGTGCCGACAGGGCTGAACACTGAAGCTTTCTTT. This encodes CASSQVPTGLNTEAFF.

This CDR3 is CASSPGFAGGQETQYF. CDR3 in DNA: TGCGCCAGCAGCCCAGGCTTCGCGGGGGGGCAAGAGACCCAGTACTTC. V gene TRBV4-1 combines with J gene TRBJ2-5; 9 bases are a match to TRBD2. Germline assignment: CDR1 MGHRA and CDR2 YSYEKL. The CDR3 totals 16 residues. The junction had 8 bases not matched to a gene; V was cut back by 4 bases and J by 2 bases.

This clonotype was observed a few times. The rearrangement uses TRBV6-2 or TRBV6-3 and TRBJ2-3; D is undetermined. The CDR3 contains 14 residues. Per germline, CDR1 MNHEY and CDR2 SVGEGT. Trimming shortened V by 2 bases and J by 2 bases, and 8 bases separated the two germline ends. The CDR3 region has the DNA TGTGCCAGCAGTTACGGGCTAAACACAGATACGCAGTATTTT. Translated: CASSYGLNTDTQYF.

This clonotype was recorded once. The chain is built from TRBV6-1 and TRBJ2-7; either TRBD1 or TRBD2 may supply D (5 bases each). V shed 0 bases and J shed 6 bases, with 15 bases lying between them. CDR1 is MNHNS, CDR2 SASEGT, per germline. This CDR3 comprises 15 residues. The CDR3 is CASSEAYGATGEQYV. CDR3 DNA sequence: TGTGCCAGCAGTGAAGCCTACGGGGCCACGGGCGAGCAGTACGTC.

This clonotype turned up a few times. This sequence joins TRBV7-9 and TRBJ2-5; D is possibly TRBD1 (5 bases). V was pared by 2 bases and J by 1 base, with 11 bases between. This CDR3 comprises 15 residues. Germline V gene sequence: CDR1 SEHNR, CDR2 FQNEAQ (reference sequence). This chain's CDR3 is CASSLPPDSQETQYF. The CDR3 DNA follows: TGTGCCAGCAGCTTACCCCCCGACAGCCAAGAGACCCAGTACTTC. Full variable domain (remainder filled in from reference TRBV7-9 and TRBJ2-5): DTGVSQNPRHKITKRGQNVTFRCDPISEHNRLYWYRQTLGQGPEFLTYFQNEAQLEKSRLLSDRFSAERPKGSFSTLEIQRTEQGDSAMYLCASSLPPDSQETQYFGPGTRLLVL.